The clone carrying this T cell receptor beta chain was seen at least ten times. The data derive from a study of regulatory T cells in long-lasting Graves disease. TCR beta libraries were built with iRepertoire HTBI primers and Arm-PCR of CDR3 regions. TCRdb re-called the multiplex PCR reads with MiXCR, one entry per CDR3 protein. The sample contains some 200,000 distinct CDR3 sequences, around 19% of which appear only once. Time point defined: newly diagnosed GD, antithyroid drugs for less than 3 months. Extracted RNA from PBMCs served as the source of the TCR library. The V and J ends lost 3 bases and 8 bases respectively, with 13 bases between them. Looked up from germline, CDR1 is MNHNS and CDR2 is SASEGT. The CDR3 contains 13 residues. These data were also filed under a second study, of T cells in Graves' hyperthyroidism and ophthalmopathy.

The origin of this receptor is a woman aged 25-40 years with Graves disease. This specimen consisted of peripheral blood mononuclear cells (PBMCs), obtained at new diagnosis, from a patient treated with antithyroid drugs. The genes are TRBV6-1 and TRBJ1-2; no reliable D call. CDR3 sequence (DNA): TGTGCCAGCAGTGACCTGACAAGGTCCGGCTACACCTTC. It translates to CASSDLTRSGYTF.